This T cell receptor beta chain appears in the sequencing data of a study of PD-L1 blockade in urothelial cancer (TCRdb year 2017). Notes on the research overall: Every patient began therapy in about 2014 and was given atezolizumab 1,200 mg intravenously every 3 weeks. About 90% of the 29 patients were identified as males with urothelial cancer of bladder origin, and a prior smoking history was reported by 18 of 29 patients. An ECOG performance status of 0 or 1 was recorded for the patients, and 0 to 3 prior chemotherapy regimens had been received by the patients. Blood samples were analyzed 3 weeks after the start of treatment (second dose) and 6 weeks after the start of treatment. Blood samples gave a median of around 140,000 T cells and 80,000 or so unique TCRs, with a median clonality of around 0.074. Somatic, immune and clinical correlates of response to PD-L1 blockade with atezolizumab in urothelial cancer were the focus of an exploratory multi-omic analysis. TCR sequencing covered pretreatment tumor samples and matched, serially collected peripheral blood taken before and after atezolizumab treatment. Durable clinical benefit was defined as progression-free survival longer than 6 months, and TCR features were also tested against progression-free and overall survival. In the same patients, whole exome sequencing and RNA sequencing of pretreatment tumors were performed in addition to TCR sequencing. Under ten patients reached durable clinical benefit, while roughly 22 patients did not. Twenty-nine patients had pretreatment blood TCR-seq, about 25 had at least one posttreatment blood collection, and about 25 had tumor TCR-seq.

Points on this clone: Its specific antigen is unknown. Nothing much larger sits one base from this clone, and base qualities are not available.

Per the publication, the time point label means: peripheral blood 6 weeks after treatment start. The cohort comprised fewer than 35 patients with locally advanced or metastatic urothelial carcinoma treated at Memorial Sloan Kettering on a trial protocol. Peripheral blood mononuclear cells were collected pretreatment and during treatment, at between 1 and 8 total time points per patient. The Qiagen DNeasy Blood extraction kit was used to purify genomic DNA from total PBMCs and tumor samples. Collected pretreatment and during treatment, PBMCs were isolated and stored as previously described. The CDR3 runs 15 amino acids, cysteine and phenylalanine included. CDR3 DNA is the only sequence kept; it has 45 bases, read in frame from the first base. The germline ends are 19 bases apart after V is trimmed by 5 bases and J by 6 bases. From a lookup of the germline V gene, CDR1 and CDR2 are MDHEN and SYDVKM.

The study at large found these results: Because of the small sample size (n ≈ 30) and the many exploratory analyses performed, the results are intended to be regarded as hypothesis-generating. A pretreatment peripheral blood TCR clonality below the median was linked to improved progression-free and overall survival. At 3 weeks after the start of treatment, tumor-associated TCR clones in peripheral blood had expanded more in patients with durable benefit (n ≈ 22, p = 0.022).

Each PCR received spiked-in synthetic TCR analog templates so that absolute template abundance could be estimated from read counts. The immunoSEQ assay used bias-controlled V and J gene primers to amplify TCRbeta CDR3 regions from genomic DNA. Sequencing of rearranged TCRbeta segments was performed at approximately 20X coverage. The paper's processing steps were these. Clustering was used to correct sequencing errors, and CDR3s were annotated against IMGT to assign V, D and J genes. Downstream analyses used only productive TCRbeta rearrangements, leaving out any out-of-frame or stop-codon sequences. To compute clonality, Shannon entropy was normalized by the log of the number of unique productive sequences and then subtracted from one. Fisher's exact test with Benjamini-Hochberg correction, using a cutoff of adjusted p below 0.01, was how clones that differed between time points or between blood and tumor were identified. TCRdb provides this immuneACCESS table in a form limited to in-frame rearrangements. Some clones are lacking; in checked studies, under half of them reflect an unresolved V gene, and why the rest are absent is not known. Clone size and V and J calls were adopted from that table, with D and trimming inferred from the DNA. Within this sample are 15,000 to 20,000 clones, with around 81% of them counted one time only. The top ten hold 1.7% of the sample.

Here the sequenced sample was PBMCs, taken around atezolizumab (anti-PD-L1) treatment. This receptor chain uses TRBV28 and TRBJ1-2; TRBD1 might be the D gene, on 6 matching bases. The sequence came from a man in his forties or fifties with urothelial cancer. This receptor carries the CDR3 CASSPTTGRVDGYTF. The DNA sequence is TGTGCCAGCAGTCCTACCACAGGGCGGGTGGATGGCTACACCTTC.